This passage covers 14 T cell receptor beta chains from one sample sequenced in a study of shared clonotypes between healthy human individuals. This table comes from immunoSEQ multiplex PCR, and its TCRdb copy is limited to in-frame clones, with some not included. The table lists a few hundred thousand clones, around 70% of them singletons. The specimen was memory CD4+ T cells sorted from blood. Subset denoted: CD45RA-negative fraction. All receptors come from a young man in good health.

The chain has TRBV6-1 and TRBJ2-7; D is possibly TRBD1 or TRBD2 (5 bases each). Germline V gene sequence: CDR1 MNHNS, CDR2 SASEGT. The CDR3 runs 14 residues. V lost 1 base to trimming and J lost 3 bases, with 10 bases between them. The chain's CDR3 is CASSEGWGRYEQYF. The CDR3 bases are TGTGCCAGCAGTGAAGGTTGGGGACGCTACGAGCAGTACTTC.

This sequence joins TRBV15 and TRBJ2-1; the match to TRBD2 covers 7 bases. With 6 bases clipped from V and 4 bases from J, the junction kept 12 bases outside the gene matches. Germline lookup yields CDR1 LNHNV and CDR2 YYDKDF (reference sequence). CDR3 length: 16 residues. CDR3 protein: CATSLVGSGEYNEQFF. The CDR3 DNA reads as TGTGCCACCAGTCTGGTAGGGAGCGGGGAATACAATGAGCAGTTCTTC.

The V call is TRBV18, the J call TRBJ2-7; D gene uncertain. The CDR3 loop spans 12 amino acids. V was trimmed by 3 bases and J by 3 bases, leaving 6 bases between them. CDR1 and CDR2 from the germline V gene are KGHSH and LQKENI. Here the CDR3 DNA reads TGTGCCAGCTCACCGTCCGACTACGAGCAGTACTTC. Its protein is CASSPSDYEQYF.

There are many counts of this clone. The rearrangement joins TRBV19 to TRBJ2-3, with a possible D match to TRBD1 (6 bases). CDR1 and CDR2 (germline): LNHDA, SQIVND (reference sequence). The CDR3 length is 13 residues. V lost 1 base, J lost 5 bases, and 7 bases lay in between. CDR3 amino acids: CASSIGGGDTQYF. The CDR3 DNA reads as TGTGCCAGTAGTATAGGAGGGGGAGATACGCAGTATTTT.

This chain links TRBV19 with TRBJ1-3; D is unresolved. The CDR3 has 14 amino acids. Looked up from germline, CDR1 is LNHDA and CDR2 is SQIVND (reference sequence). The V end lost 9 bases, the J end lost 5 bases, and 17 bases lay between the germline ends. The CDR3 bases are TGTGCCAGCACCCCCTCATCGACCAGAAACACCATATATTTT. Translation gives CASTPSSTRNTIYF.

For the CDR3, the DNA is TGCGCCAGCAGCTTTTCCGGTCGAGATCAGCCCCAGCATTTT. Translation: CASSFSGRDQPQHF. The chain joins TRBV5-1 to TRBJ1-5, with D hard to call. CDR3 length: 14 amino acids. The V and J ends lost 2 bases and 5 bases respectively, with 11 bases between them. Germline loops: CDR1 SGHRS, CDR2 YFSETQ.

This chain links TRBV19 with TRBJ2-3, with D unclear. Germline V gene sequence: CDR1 LNHDA, CDR2 SQIVND (reference sequence). The CDR3 covers 16 residues. V lost 2 bases, J lost 2 bases, and 14 bases lay in between. CDR3 nucleotide sequence: TGTGCCAGTAGTATAAGGCGAGCGATGAACACAGATACGCAGTATTTT. Residues: CASSIRRAMNTDTQYF.

The V gene is TRBV29-1, the J gene TRBJ2-7; the D gene is possibly TRBD2 (6 bases). The CDR3 runs to 11 residues. Looked up from germline, CDR1 is SQVTM and CDR2 is ANQGSEA. The V and J ends lost 4 bases and 3 bases respectively, with 7 bases between them. The CDR3 protein is CSVVTSYEQYF. The CDR3 DNA sequence: TGCAGCGTTGTGACTAGCTACGAGCAGTACTTC.

This sequence joins TRBV5-1 and TRBJ2-5; D is possibly TRBD1 or TRBD2 (5 bases each). The ends were cut back, 4 bases at V and 7 bases at J, with 17 bases in the middle. The CDR3 runs to 14 residues. In germline, CDR1 is SGHRS, CDR2 YFSETQ. CDR3 nucleotides: TGCGCCAGCAGCGCGACTACCCAGAGGGGGACCCAGTACTTC. Translated, it gives CASSATTQRGTQYF.

This chain uses TRBV5-1 with TRBJ2-1; D assignment may be TRBD1 or TRBD2 (5 bases each). V was clipped by 1 base and J by 0 bases, with 8 bases between them. Germline values: CDR1 SGHRS, CDR2 YFSETQ. CDR3 length: 15 amino acids. Here the CDR3 reads CASSLLGDSYNEQFF. CDR3 in DNA: TGCGCCAGCAGCTTGTTGGGGGACTCCTACAATGAGCAGTTCTTC.

The chain carries TRBV5-1 and TRBJ2-2, with 8 bases aligning to TRBD2. This CDR3 is built from 16 residues. J gave up 2 bases and V 3 bases, and 6 bases lay outside the gene matches. Germline CDR1 reads SGHRS; CDR2 reads YFSETQ. The CDR3 DNA follows: TGCGCCAGCAGCTCGACTAGCGCGAGAAACACCGGGGAGCTGTTTTTT. Its translation is CASSSTSARNTGELFF.

The chain uses TRBV7-8 and TRBJ2-1; 7 nucleotides agree with TRBD1. Germline V lookup: CDR1 SGHVS, CDR2 FQNEAQ. The CDR3 sequence is 15 residues long. The junction had 5 bases not matched to a gene; V was cut back by 0 bases and J by 6 bases. The CDR3, as DNA: TGTGCCAGCAGCTTAGCGGGAGCAGGGGGCAATGAGCAGTTCTTC. It yields the protein CASSLAGAGGNEQFF.

This chain joins TRBV5-1 and TRBJ2-7; the D is unclear. V lost 3 bases and J 3 bases, leaving 4 bases between the germline ends. The CDR3 runs to 11 residues. The germline V gene has CDR1 SGHRS and CDR2 YFSETQ. The CDR3 sequence is CASSSYYEQYF. As DNA, the CDR3 is TGCGCCAGCAGCTCCTACTACGAGCAGTACTTC.

This sequence joins TRBV14 and TRBJ2-7, with D uncertain. CDR1 is SGHDN, CDR2 FVKESK, per germline. This CDR3 comprises 11 residues. Deletions cut 1 base from V and 8 bases from J, with 6 bases between. The CDR3 is CASSQGVKQYF. For the CDR3, the DNA is TGTGCCAGCAGCCAAGGTGTCAAGCAGTACTTC.